One sample yielded the 23 T cell receptor beta chains listed below, sequenced in a study of blood T cell repertoires in COVID-19 (TCRdb year 2020). Libraries were built with the immunoSEQ multiplex PCR assay. TCRdb provides this immuneACCESS table in a form limited to in-frame rearrangements. Some clones are lacking; in checked studies, under half of them reflect an unresolved V gene, and why the rest are absent is not known. The sample table lists fewer than 85,000 clones, 91% of them with a count of one. The ten largest clones take up more than 7% of the sample. Sequencing was done on a sample of peripheral blood. Receptors were obtained from a human donor in a cohort sampled during active COVID-19.

This sequence joins TRBV5-5 and TRBJ2-7; TRBD1 might be the D (6 bases). V lost 3 bases and J 0 bases, leaving 19 bases between the germline ends. Per the germline V gene, CDR1 is SGHKS and CDR2 is YYEKEE (reference sequence). The CDR3 has 17 amino acids. The CDR3 DNA reads TGTGCCAGCAGCTGGGGGCCTATTGGTGGACTCTCCTACGAGCAGTACTTC. Protein sequence: CASSWGPIGGLSYEQYF.

The rearrangement joins TRBV5-1 to TRBJ1-1, with 10 bases matching TRBD1. Germline V CDR1 and CDR2: SGHRS, YFSETQ. The J segment lost 1 base and the V segment lost 4 bases, leaving 4 bases of the junction unmatched. The CDR3 covers 15 residues. CDR3 nucleotides: TGCGCCAGCAGCGGGGACAGGGGACCGAACACTGAAGCTTTCTTT. It is translated as CASSGDRGPNTEAFF.

The chain carries TRBV19 and TRBJ1-1, with D possibly being TRBD1 (5 bases). CDR3 size: 14 residues. Trimming pared 3 bases from V and 6 bases from J, leaving 14 bases between. Germline V CDR1 and CDR2: LNHDA, SQIVND (reference sequence). DNA of the CDR3: TGTGCCAGTAGTATCACAGGTCGTTCGTCTGAAGCTTTCTTT. Its protein is CASSITGRSSEAFF.

V usage is TRBV7-2 and J usage is TRBJ2-7; no clear D. V gave up 5 bases and J gave up 6 bases, with 11 bases separating them. The CDR3 runs to 12 residues. Germline assignment: CDR1 SGHTA and CDR2 FQGNSA. The CDR3 DNA sequence: TGTGCCAGCAGCCCGGCTCCGGGCGAGCAGTACTTC. Amino acid sequence: CASSPAPGEQYF.

This rearrangement joins TRBV28 to TRBJ2-7; no clear D gene. Germline CDR1 is MDHEN and CDR2 is SYDVKM. CDR3 length: 13 amino acids. Trimming shortened V by 1 base and J by 3 bases, and 7 bases separated the two germline ends. CDR3 amino acids: CASSLLGRYEQYF. CDR3 DNA: TGTGCCAGCAGTTTATTGGGCCGCTACGAGCAGTACTTC.

The chain has TRBV6-4 and TRBJ1-1; D is perhaps TRBD1 (5 bases). The CDR3 totals 14 residues. Germline V gene sequence: CDR1 MRHNA, CDR2 SNTAGT. V shed 0 bases and J shed 1 base, with 6 bases lying between them. DNA of the CDR3: TGTGCCAGCAGTGACTCGGGGGGGAACACTGAAGCTTTCTTT. It yields the protein CASSDSGGNTEAFF.

The chain is built from TRBV30 and TRBJ2-7; tentatively, D is TRBD1 (6 bases). The V gene's germline CDR1 is GTSNPN and CDR2 SVGIG (reference sequence). The CDR3 runs to 13 residues. Trimming left V 3 bases short and J 1 base short, with 10 bases between. The CDR3 protein is CAWRLDSSYEQYF. The CDR3, as DNA: TGTGCCTGGAGGCTGGACAGTTCCTACGAGCAGTACTTC.

The chain joins TRBV7-2 to TRBJ1-6; no clear D gene. The CDR3 is made up of 16 amino acids. V lost 2 bases to trimming and J lost 1 base, with 9 bases between them. Germline loops: CDR1 SGHTA, CDR2 FQGNSA. The CDR3: CASSLSSGSYNSPLHF. CDR3 in DNA: TGTGCCAGCAGCTTATCCTCGGGGTCCTATAATTCACCCCTCCACTTT.

The rearrangement joins TRBV7-2 to TRBJ2-7; D may be TRBD2 (6 bases). Per germline, CDR1 SGHTA and CDR2 FQGNSA. Trimming stripped 4 bases from V and 0 bases from J, with 10 bases between. The CDR3 is 14 amino acids. The CDR3 reads CASSSLRDSYEQYF. In DNA form, the CDR3 reads TGTGCCAGCAGCTCATTGCGGGACTCCTACGAGCAGTACTTC. Supplemented by reference TRBV7-2 and TRBJ2-7, the full variable domain reads GAGVSQSPSNKVTEKGKDVELRCDPISGHTALYWYRQSLGQGLEFLIYFQGNSAPDKSGLPSDRFSAERTGGSVSTLTIQRTQQEDSAVYLCASSSLRDSYEQYFGPGTRLTVT.

The genes are TRBV6-2 or TRBV6-3 and TRBJ2-1, with D perhaps matching TRBD2 (6 bases). The CDR3 spans 17 residues. V lost 0 bases, J lost 0 bases, and 12 bases lay in between. The germline gives CDR1 MNHEY, CDR2 SVGEGT. The CDR3 sequence: CASSYSPAGVSYNEQFF. The CDR3 DNA is TGTGCCAGCAGTTACTCGCCAGCGGGCGTCTCCTACAATGAGCAGTTCTTC.

J is TRBJ1-3 and V is TRBV2, with D perhaps matching TRBD1 (6 bases). This CDR3 is 18 amino acids long. The V end was cut by 2 bases, the J end by 4 bases, with 21 bases between. CDR1 SNHLY and CDR2 FYNNEI come from the germline V gene. This CDR3 reads CASSENLDGGRRGNTIYF. The CDR3 bases are TGTGCCAGCAGTGAAAACCTTGACGGGGGGCGCCGAGGAAACACCATATATTTT.

The CDR3: CASSFGENQPQHF. The CDR3, as DNA: TGTGCCAGCAGTTTCGGGGAAAATCAGCCCCAGCATTTT. This chain uses TRBV12-3 or TRBV12-4 with TRBJ1-5; no reliable D call. This CDR3 comprises 13 residues. Deletions cut 3 bases from V and 4 bases from J, with 7 bases between.

V is TRBV19 and J is TRBJ2-2; TRBD2 matches at 11 bases. The CDR3 loop spans 16 amino acids. V gave up 1 base and J gave up 6 bases; unmatched junction bases: 4. Germline V lookup: CDR1 LNHDA, CDR2 SQIVND (reference sequence). Here the CDR3 DNA reads TGTGCCAGTAGTATAGGAAGGACTAGCGGGTCCGGGGAGCTGTTTTTT. Its translation is CASSIGRTSGSGELFF.

J is TRBJ2-1 and V is TRBV4-3; a weak D match, TRBD1 (5 bases). CDR3 length equals 15 residues. Germline CDR1 and CDR2: LGHNA and YSLEER. The V and J ends lost 0 bases and 2 bases respectively, with 8 bases between them. The CDR3 bases are TGCGCCAGCAGCCAAGATAGGGGTACCTACAATGAGCAGTTCTTC. Amino acids: CASSQDRGTYNEQFF.

J is TRBJ2-7 and V is TRBV13, with 7 bases identical to TRBD1. With 6 bases clipped from V and 4 bases from J, the junction kept 6 bases outside the gene matches. Germline V gene lookup returns CDR1 PRHDT and CDR2 FYEKMQ (reference sequence). This CDR3 spans 13 amino acids. CDR3: CASSLQGTYEQYF. CDR3 DNA sequence: TGTGCCAGCAGTCTACAGGGGACGTACGAGCAGTACTTC.

The rearrangement links TRBV25-1 to TRBJ2-7; 7 bases are a match to TRBD1. Germline V gene data show CDR1 as MGHDK and CDR2 as SYGVNS. V lost 4 bases to trimming and J lost 3 bases; unmatched junction nucleotides: 0. This CDR3 is built from 12 residues. The CDR3 loop reads CASSGTGYEQYF. The CDR3 nucleotides are TGTGCCAGCAGTGGGACAGGCTACGAGCAGTACTTC.

V is TRBV12-3 or TRBV12-4 and J is TRBJ1-2; unclear D gene. The V gene lost 5 bases and the J gene lost 4 bases, with 8 bases spanning the gap. The length of the CDR3 is 12 residues. The CDR3 nucleotides are TGTGCCAGCAGTCAGGAAAGCTATGGCTACACCTTC. Translating it yields CASSQESYGYTF.

J is TRBJ2-7 and V is TRBV10-2; 11 bases agree with TRBD2. CDR1 WSHSY and CDR2 SAAADI come from the germline V gene. V shed 2 bases and J 7 bases; nucleotides not matched to a gene: 10. The CDR3 runs to 16 residues. CDR3: CASSEGAGTSGGEQYF. CDR3 sequence (DNA): TGCGCCAGCAGTGAGGGGGCGGGGACTAGCGGTGGAGAGCAGTACTTC.

The gene calls are TRBV27 and TRBJ1-5; perhaps TRBD1 as D (6 bases). Germline V gives CDR1 MNHEY, CDR2 SMNVEV (reference sequence). The CDR3 length is 15 residues. The V end lost 5 bases, the J end lost 3 bases, and 14 bases lay between the germline ends. CDR3 DNA sequence: TGTGCCAGCAGTCCTAGGACAGTACACAATCAGCCCCAGCATTTT. Amino acids: CASSPRTVHNQPQHF.

The V and J genes are TRBV20-1 and TRBJ1-2, with D perhaps TRBD1 (5 bases). V was trimmed by 3 bases and J by 6 bases, leaving 17 bases between them. This CDR3 has 14 amino acids. Germline values: CDR1 DFQATT, CDR2 SNEGSKA (reference sequence). The CDR3 DNA is TGCAGTGCTAGTTCGGACACCTACTCAGATGGCTACACCTTC. Translation gives CSASSDTYSDGYTF.

This sequence joins TRBV5-1 and TRBJ2-7, with D possibly TRBD1 on 6 matching bases. V was cut by 3 bases and J by 7 bases, with 17 bases left in between. CDR1 and CDR2 from the germline V gene are SGHRS and YFSETQ. The CDR3 contains 14 residues. The CDR3 DNA is TGCGCCAGCAGCTCCACCACAGGGTCTGGGGAGCAGTACTTC. This translates into CASSSTTGSGEQYF.

This sequence joins TRBV4-3 and TRBJ2-2; 7 nucleotides line up with TRBD1. Germline assignment: CDR1 LGHNA and CDR2 YSLEER. Trimming cost V 4 bases and J 4 bases; bases outside gene matches: 6. This CDR3 is built from 15 residues. The CDR3 reads CASSLPGGFTGELFF. DNA of the CDR3: TGCGCCAGCAGCCTCCCAGGGGGTTTCACCGGGGAGCTGTTTTTT.

The chain has TRBV23-1 and TRBJ2-5; 9 nucleotides align to TRBD1. TRBV23-1 is an ORF, with its function uncertain. The junction had 17 bases not matched to a gene; V was cut back by 7 bases and J by 5 bases. The CDR3 extends over 17 amino acids. The CDR3 bases are TGCGCCAGCATCCCACCCAGGGGACAGGGAGGGGGGGAGACCCAGTACTTC. It codes for CASIPPRGQGGGETQYF.